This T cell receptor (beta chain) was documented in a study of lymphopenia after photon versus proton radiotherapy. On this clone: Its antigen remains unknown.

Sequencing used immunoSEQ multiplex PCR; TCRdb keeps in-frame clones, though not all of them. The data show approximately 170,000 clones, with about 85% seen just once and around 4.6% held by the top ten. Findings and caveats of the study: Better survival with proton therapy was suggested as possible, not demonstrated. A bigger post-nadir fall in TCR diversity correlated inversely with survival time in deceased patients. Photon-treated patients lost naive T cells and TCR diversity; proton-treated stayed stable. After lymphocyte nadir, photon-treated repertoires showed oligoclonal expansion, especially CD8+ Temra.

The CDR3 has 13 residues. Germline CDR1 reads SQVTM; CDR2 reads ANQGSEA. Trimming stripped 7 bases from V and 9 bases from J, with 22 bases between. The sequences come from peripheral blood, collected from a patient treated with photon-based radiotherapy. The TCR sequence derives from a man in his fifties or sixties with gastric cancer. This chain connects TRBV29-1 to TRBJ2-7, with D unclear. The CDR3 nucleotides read TGCAGCGCCGTCCCGGGTCCTACTACGAGGCAGTACTTC. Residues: CSAVPGPTTRQYF.